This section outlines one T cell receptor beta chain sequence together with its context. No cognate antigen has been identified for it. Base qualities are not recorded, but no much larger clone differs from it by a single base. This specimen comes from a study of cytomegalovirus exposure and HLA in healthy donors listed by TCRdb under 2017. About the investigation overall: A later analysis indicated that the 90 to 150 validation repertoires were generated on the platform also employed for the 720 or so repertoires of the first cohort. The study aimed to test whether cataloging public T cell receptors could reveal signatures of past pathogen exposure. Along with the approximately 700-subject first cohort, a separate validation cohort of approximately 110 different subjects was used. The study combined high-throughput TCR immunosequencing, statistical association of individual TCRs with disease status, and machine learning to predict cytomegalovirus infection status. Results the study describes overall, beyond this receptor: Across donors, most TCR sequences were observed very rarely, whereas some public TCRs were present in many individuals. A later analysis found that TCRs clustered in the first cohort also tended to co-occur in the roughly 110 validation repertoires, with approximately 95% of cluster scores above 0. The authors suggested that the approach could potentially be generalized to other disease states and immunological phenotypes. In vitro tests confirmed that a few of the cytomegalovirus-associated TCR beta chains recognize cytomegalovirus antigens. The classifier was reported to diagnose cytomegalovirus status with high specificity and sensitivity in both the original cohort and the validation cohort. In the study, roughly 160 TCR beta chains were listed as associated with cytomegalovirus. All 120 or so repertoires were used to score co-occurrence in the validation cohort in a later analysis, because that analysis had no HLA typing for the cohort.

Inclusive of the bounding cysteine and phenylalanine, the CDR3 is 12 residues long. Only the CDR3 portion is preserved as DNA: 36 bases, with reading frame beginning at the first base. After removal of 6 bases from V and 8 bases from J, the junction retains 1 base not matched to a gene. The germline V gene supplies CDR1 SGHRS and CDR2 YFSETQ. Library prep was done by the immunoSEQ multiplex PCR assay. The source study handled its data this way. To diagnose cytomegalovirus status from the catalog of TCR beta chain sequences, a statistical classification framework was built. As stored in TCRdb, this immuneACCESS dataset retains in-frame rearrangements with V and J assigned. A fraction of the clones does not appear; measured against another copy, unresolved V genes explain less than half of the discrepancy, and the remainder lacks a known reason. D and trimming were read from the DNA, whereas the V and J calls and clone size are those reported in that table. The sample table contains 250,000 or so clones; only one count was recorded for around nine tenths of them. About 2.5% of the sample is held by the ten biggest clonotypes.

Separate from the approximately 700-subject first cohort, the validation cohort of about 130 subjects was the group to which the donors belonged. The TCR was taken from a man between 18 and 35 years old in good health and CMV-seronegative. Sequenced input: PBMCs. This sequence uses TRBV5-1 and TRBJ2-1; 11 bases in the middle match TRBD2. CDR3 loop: CASMTSGDEQFF. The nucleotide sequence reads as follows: TGCGCCAGCATGACTAGCGGGGATGAGCAGTTCTTC.